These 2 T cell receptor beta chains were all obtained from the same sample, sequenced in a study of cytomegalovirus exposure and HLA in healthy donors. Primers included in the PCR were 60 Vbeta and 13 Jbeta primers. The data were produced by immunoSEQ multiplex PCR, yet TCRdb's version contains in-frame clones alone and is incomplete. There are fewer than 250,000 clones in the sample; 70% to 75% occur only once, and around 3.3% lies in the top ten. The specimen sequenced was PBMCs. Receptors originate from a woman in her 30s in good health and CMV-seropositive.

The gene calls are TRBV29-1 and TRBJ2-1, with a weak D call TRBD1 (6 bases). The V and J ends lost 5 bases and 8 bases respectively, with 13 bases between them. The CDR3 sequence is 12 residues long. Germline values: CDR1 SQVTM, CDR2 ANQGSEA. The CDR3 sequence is CSVKGHIHEQFF. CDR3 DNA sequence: TGCAGCGTTAAGGGACATATCCATGAGCAGTTCTTC.

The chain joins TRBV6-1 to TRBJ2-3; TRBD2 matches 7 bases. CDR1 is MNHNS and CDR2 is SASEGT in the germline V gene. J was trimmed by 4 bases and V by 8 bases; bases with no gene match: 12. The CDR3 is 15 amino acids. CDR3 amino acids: CASGRATSRSDTQYF. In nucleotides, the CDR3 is TGTGCCAGCGGTCGGGCGACTAGCAGGTCAGATACGCAGTATTTT.